This T cell receptor beta chain appears in the sequencing data of a study of blood T cell repertoires in COVID-19. Study-wide context: The United States, Italy and Spain were the sources of the acute and convalescent COVID-19 samples.

This clone was seen once. V was pared by 4 bases and J by 0 bases, with 14 bases of the junction left unmatched. CDR3 size: 20 residues. Germline V gene sequence: CDR1 SGDLS, CDR2 YYNGEE. Here immunoSEQ multiplex PCR was the method, and the copy in TCRdb shows in-frame clones only, minus some. The sample includes fewer than 35,000 clones, around 90% of them seen just once. This sequence originates from a human donor with active COVID-19. The donor label of this sample is uncertain. The chain combines TRBV9 with TRBJ2-1; 12 nucleotides match TRBD2. Material for sequencing was peripheral blood. The CDR3 loop is CASSPQRVASGGVSYNEQFF. The CDR3 region has the DNA TGTGCCAGCAGCCCTCAGAGGGTCGCTAGCGGGGGGGTCTCCTACAATGAGCAGTTCTTC.